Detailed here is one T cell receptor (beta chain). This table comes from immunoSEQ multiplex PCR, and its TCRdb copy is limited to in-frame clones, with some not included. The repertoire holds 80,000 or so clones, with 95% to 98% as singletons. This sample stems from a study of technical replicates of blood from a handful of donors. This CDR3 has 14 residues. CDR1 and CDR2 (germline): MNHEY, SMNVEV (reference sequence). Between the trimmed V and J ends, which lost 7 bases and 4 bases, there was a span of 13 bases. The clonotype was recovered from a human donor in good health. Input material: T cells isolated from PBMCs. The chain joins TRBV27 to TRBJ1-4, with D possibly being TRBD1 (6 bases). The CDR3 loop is CASKSRGYNEKLFF. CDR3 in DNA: TGTGCCAGCAAATCCAGGGGCTATAATGAAAAACTGTTTTTT. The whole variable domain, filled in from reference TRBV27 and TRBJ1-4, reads EAQVTQNPRYLITVTGKKLTVTCSQNMNHEYMSWYRQDPGLGLRQIYYSMNVEVTDKGDVPEGYKVSRKEKRNFPLILESPSPNQTSLYFCASKSRGYNEKLFFGSGTQLSVL.